The 25 T cell receptor beta chains listed next were all sequenced from one sample in a study of blood T cell repertoires in COVID-19. Generated by immunoSEQ multiplex PCR, the TCRdb table keeps only in-frame clones and is missing some. The sample holds under 200,000 clones, more than 75% seen once. The sample comprised peripheral blood. The receptors here all came from a man between 50 and 59 years old who had recovered from COVID-19.

The CDR3 region has the DNA TGTGCCAGCAGCCCTGGACTAGCGGGAGACAACACCGGGGAGCTGTTTTTT. Translation gives CASSPGLAGDNTGELFF. The chain couples TRBV5-6 to TRBJ2-2; TRBD2 matches at 13 bases. V lost 4 bases, J lost 2 bases, and 5 bases stayed unmatched. The CDR3 runs to 17 residues. CDR1 is SGHDT and CDR2 is YYEEEE in the germline V gene.

The genes are TRBV4-3 and TRBJ1-4; D possibly corresponds to TRBD1 (6 bases). The CDR3 totals 17 residues. The V gene lost 0 bases and the J gene lost 1 base, with 12 bases spanning the gap. CDR1 is LGHNA and CDR2 is YSLEER in the germline V gene. Here the CDR3 reads CASSQEVWGLTNEKLFF. In DNA, the CDR3 is TGCGCCAGCAGCCAAGAAGTCTGGGGGCTAACTAATGAAAAACTGTTTTTT.

The rearrangement uses TRBV28 and TRBJ1-2; 7 bases map to TRBD1. J was trimmed by 5 bases and V by 5 bases; bases with no gene match: 5. The CDR3 spans 13 residues. Germline-derived CDR1 and CDR2 are MDHEN and SYDVKM. Here the CDR3 reads CASSDRDYYGYTF. CDR3 DNA sequence: TGTGCCAGCAGTGACAGGGATTATTATGGCTACACCTTC.

The J gene is TRBJ2-5, the V gene TRBV2; D is perhaps TRBD1 (6 bases). The length of the CDR3 is 14 residues. CDR1 SNHLY and CDR2 FYNNEI come from the germline V gene. V dropped 6 bases and J dropped 0 bases, with 11 bases sitting between them. CDR3 nucleotides: TGTGCCAGCAGCGTCGGACAGTACCAAGAGACCCAGTACTTC. Its protein product is CASSVGQYQETQYF.

V is TRBV19 and J is TRBJ2-1; TRBD2 agrees at 10 bases. This CDR3 has 18 amino acids. V lost 2 bases to trimming and J lost 2 bases; unmatched junction nucleotides: 9. Germline CDR1 and CDR2: LNHDA and SQIVND (reference sequence). CDR3 amino acids: CASSISLAGAGTYNEQFF. As DNA, the CDR3 is TGTGCCAGTAGTATATCCCTAGCGGGAGCGGGCACCTACAATGAGCAGTTCTTC.

This clone turned up a few times. The V gene is TRBV6-6, the J gene TRBJ2-3; 7 bases match TRBD1. The CDR3 length is 15 residues. V shed 7 bases and J 1 base; nucleotides not matched to a gene: 8. Germline V lookup: CDR1 MNHNY, CDR2 SVGAGI (reference sequence). CDR3 region: CASKGTGQGTDTQYF. The DNA of the CDR3 is TGTGCCAGCAAGGGGACCGGACAGGGCACAGATACGCAGTATTTT.

The chain couples TRBV28 to TRBJ1-5; D is perhaps TRBD1 (5 bases). The CDR3 extends over 12 amino acids. The germline V gene encodes CDR1 MDHEN and CDR2 SYDVKM. The germline V and J ends were trimmed by 6 bases and 7 bases, with 10 bases remaining between them. The CDR3 DNA reads as TGTGCCAGCAGCCTGGGGCTCCAGCCCCAGCATTTT. Amino acids: CASSLGLQPQHF.

The chain is built from TRBV19 and TRBJ1-5; 7 nucleotides line up with TRBD1. The germline CDR1 and CDR2 sequences are LNHDA and SQIVND (reference sequence). The CDR3 runs 15 residues. Trimming at V came to 4 bases and at J to 2 bases, leaving 5 bases not matched to a gene. Written as DNA, the CDR3 is TGTGCCAGTAGTAAGGTTCAGGGGGGCAATCAGCCCCAGCATTTT. Protein sequence: CASSKVQGGNQPQHF.

V and J are TRBV3-1 (or the pseudogene TRBV3-2) and TRBJ2-6; D perhaps matches TRBD1 (5 bases). CDR1 and CDR2 (germline): LGHDT, YNNKEL (reference sequence). The CDR3 consists of 16 residues. The V and J ends lost 0 bases and 3 bases respectively, with 9 bases between them. This CDR3 reads CASSQDRVIGANVLTF. CDR3 nucleotides: TGTGCCAGCAGCCAAGACAGGGTAATTGGGGCCAACGTCCTGACTTTC.

The chain employs TRBV11-2 and TRBJ2-1; D is possibly TRBD2 (5 bases). CDR3 length: 15 amino acids. Trimming pared 3 bases from V and 6 bases from J, leaving 15 bases between. From germline, CDR1 is SGHAT and CDR2 FQNNGV. Here the CDR3 DNA reads TGTGCCAGCAGCTTGTCTCGGGATCGGGTCAATGAGCAGTTCTTC. It codes for CASSLSRDRVNEQFF. Full variable domain (missing parts from reference TRBV11-2 and TRBJ2-1): EAGVAQSPRYKIIEKRQSVAFWCNPISGHATLYWYQQILGQGPKLLIQFQNNGVVDDSQLPKDRFSAERLKGVDSTLKIQPAKLEDSAVYLCASSLSRDRVNEQFFGPGTRLTVL.

V gene TRBV2 combines with J gene TRBJ2-5; the D gene is possibly TRBD1 (6 bases). There are 16 residues in the CDR3. V lost 6 bases, J lost 4 bases, and 21 bases lay in between. From germline, CDR1 is SNHLY and CDR2 FYNNEI. CDR3: CASRKPGSKQGETQYF. Written as DNA, the CDR3 is TGTGCCAGCAGAAAACCGGGGTCCAAACAGGGAGAGACCCAGTACTTC. Full variable domain (rest looked up from reference TRBV2 and TRBJ2-5): EPEVTQTPSHQVTQMGQEVILRCVPISNHLYFYWYRQILGQKVEFLVSFYNNEISEKSEIFDDQFSVERPDGSNFTLKIRSTKLEDSAMYFCASRKPGSKQGETQYFGPGTRLLVL.

The chain combines TRBV6-5 with TRBJ2-7; 8 bases fit TRBD1. The CDR3 has 14 residues. The V and J ends lost 5 bases and 5 bases, in that order; junction bases with no gene match: 8. Germline CDR1 and CDR2: MNHEY and SVGAGI. The CDR3 sequence: CASSSGGTGNEQYF. The CDR3 nucleotides are TGTGCCAGCAGTAGCGGAGGGACAGGAAACGAGCAGTACTTC.

This chain links TRBV5-1 with TRBJ2-1, with D perhaps matching TRBD1 (6 bases). Trimming took off 2 bases at V and 0 bases at J, with 9 bases between the two ends. This CDR3 region has 15 residues. Germline V gene sequence: CDR1 SGHRS, CDR2 YFSETQ. The CDR3 region has the DNA TGCGCCAGCAGCTTCAAGGACAGCTCCTACAATGAGCAGTTCTTC. Its translation: CASSFKDSSYNEQFF.

This clone was seen just once. The chain has TRBV5-4 and TRBJ2-1, with 9 bases fitting TRBD1. J was trimmed by 3 bases and V by 4 bases; bases with no gene match: 5. The V gene's germline CDR1 is SGHNT and CDR2 YYREEE (reference sequence). This CDR3 is built from 15 residues. The CDR3 sequence is CASSQQGAHYNEQFF. The CDR3, as DNA: TGTGCCAGCAGCCAACAGGGGGCGCACTACAATGAGCAGTTCTTC.

This clone was recorded only once. V and J are TRBV28 and TRBJ2-5; 7 positions match TRBD2. The J segment lost 9 bases and the V segment lost 0 bases, leaving 7 bases of the junction unmatched. CDR1 is MDHEN, CDR2 SYDVKM, per germline. The CDR3 contains 14 residues. The CDR3 region is CASSLWSRAGAQYF. In DNA form, the CDR3 reads TGTGCCAGCAGTTTATGGTCCAGGGCGGGGGCCCAGTACTTC.

This chain uses TRBV19 with TRBJ1-5, with TRBD1 identical over 8 bases. V was clipped by 5 bases and J by 5 bases; unmatched bases: 8. This CDR3 is built from 15 residues. Per the germline V gene, CDR1 is LNHDA and CDR2 is SQIVND (reference sequence). CDR3 loop: CASSSLDREDQPQHF. In DNA, the CDR3 is TGTGCCAGTAGTTCCCTGGACAGGGAGGATCAGCCCCAGCATTTT.

The V call is TRBV28, the J call TRBJ1-1; TRBD1 is a possible D gene (6 bases). This CDR3 spans 17 amino acids. CDR1 is MDHEN and CDR2 is SYDVKM in the germline V gene. Trimming pared 5 bases from V and 5 bases from J, leaving 24 bases between. The DNA of the CDR3 is TGTGCCAGCAGTCCTAAGGGGGATCATGGGGGAGGGACTGAAGCTTTCTTT. It is translated as CASSPKGDHGGGTEAFF.

The rearrangement links TRBV12-5 to TRBJ2-3; D gene unclear. The germline V gene encodes CDR1 LGHNT and CDR2 FRNRAP. This CDR3 spans 13 amino acids. V lost 3 bases to trimming and J lost 1 base, with 5 bases between them. This CDR3 reads CASGFAGTDTQYF. The DNA for the CDR3 is TGTGCTAGTGGTTTCGCAGGCACAGATACGCAGTATTTT.

The chain joins TRBV10-1 to TRBJ2-3; D is undetermined. Per germline, CDR1 WNHNN and CDR2 SYGVQD (reference sequence). V shed 11 bases and J shed 6 bases, with 3 bases lying between them. This CDR3 has 8 amino acids. CDR3 sequence: CAGDTQYF. DNA for the CDR3: TGCGCCGGCGATACGCAGTATTTT.

This chain joins TRBV30 and TRBJ1-2; no clear D. CDR1 is GTSNPN, CDR2 SVGIG, per germline (reference sequence). The V end lost 4 bases, the J end lost 3 bases, and 6 bases lay between the germline ends. The CDR3 loop spans 11 amino acids. CDR3 sequence: CAWTADYGYTF. CDR3 DNA: TGTGCCTGGACAGCGGACTATGGCTACACCTTC. The full variable domain, rest sourced from reference TRBV30 and TRBJ1-2, is SQTIHQWPATLVQPVGSPLSLECTVEGTSNPNLYWYRQAAGRGLQLLFYSVGIGQISSEVPQNLSASRPQDRQFILSSKKLLLSDSGFYLCAWTADYGYTFGSGTRLTVV.

The CDR3 bases are TGTGCCAGCATCCTAAGTGTCATGAACACTGAAGCTTTCTTT. It yields the protein CASILSVMNTEAFF. V gene TRBV2 combines with J gene TRBJ1-1, with D uncertain. The CDR3 runs 14 residues. CDR1 SNHLY and CDR2 FYNNEI come from the germline V gene. V was pared by 7 bases and J by 0 bases, with 12 bases between.

V usage is TRBV28 and J usage is TRBJ1-2; a possible D gene is TRBD1 (6 bases). The germline V gene encodes CDR1 MDHEN and CDR2 SYDVKM. This CDR3 contains 12 residues. V lost 5 bases, J lost 6 bases, and 10 bases lay in between. The CDR3 sequence: CASSGTINGYTF. CDR3 nucleotides: TGTGCCAGCAGTGGGACAATTAATGGCTACACCTTC.

The chain joins TRBV6-6 to TRBJ2-7; TRBD1 aligns across 10 bases. The J segment lost 3 bases and the V segment lost 2 bases, leaving 4 bases of the junction unmatched. Germline CDR1 reads MNHNY; CDR2 reads SVGAGI (reference sequence). The CDR3 contains 15 residues. The CDR3: CASSYRQGAHYEQYF. CDR3 coding DNA: TGTGCCAGCAGTTACCGACAGGGGGCCCACTACGAGCAGTACTTC.

The chain employs TRBV19 and TRBJ1-4; 9 positions match TRBD1. J was trimmed by 8 bases and V by 4 bases; bases with no gene match: 8. This CDR3 contains 15 residues. Germline V gene data show CDR1 as LNHDA and CDR2 as SQIVND (reference sequence). CDR3 in amino acids: CASSTPGTGNEKLFF. The CDR3 bases are TGTGCCAGTAGTACCCCCGGGACAGGGAACGAAAAACTGTTTTTT.

The V call is TRBV10-3, the J call TRBJ2-7; 11 bases agree with TRBD2. Germline CDR1 ENHRY, CDR2 SYGVKD. The CDR3 contains 14 residues. V was pared by 3 bases and J by 7 bases, with 5 bases of the junction left unmatched. CDR3 in amino acids: CAISDLAGGSEQYF. The CDR3 DNA reads as TGTGCCATCAGTGACCTAGCGGGAGGAAGTGAGCAGTACTTC.